This record concerns one T cell receptor beta chain sequence. Its antigen is still unknown. The data belong to a study of post-analysis software for immune sequencing data. General study points: When the samples were clustered directly with F measure, those that had been prepared in the same batch showed strong co-clustering. Patients with multiple sclerosis recorded significantly lower normalized Chao1 diversity than controls, the study found. Higher frequency in patients than in controls was seen for about 5 TRBV segments, with TRBV5-6, TRBV5-1 and TRBV20-1 among them.

cDNA libraries of TCR beta carried unique molecular identifiers. A single record per CDR3 protein comes from TCRdb applying MiXCR to the PCR reads. The top ten hold 6% of the sample, which has about 540,000 distinct CDR3 sequences, 30% to 40% seen once. V was shortened by 6 bases and J by 1 base, with 9 bases between the two germline ends. This CDR3 contains 13 residues. Germline CDR1 is ENHRY and CDR2 is SYGVKD. V is TRBV10-3 and J is TRBJ1-1, with D maybe TRBD1 (5 bases). The receptor's source is a girl aged 2-17 years with multiple sclerosis. Sequenced input: blood. The CDR3 DNA is TGTGCCATCAGGGGGACCGAGAACACTGAAGCTTTCTTT. As protein: CAIRGTENTEAFF.